Listed below are T cell receptor beta chains from one sample, sequenced in a study of naive and memory T cell subsets. TCRdb re-called the UMI-ligation and nested PCR reads with MiXCR, one entry per CDR3 protein. The sample consists of 98,000 or so distinct CDR3 sequences, about 10% of them appearing once. Sequencing was carried out using naive CD4+ T cells from blood. These receptors were taken from a human donor in good health. The CDR3 runs from the conserved cysteine through the conserved F or W. A D gene is named only where the DNA matches it firmly. The size field is filled for only some rows; it gives once, few, many or a size class.

J gene,V gene,D gene,clone size,CDR3 DNA,CDR3 protein
TRBJ2-7,TRBV10-2,TRBD1,many,TGCGCCAGCTCGATCCAGGGGGCCCACCGCTACGAGCAGTACTTC,CASSIQGAHRYEQYF
TRBJ2-3,TRBV24-1,TRBD1,many,TGTGCCACCAGTGAACGCGGACAGGGCCTGACAGATACGCAGTATTTT,CATSERGQGLTDTQYF
TRBJ2-7,TRBV5-1,NA,many,TGCGCCAGCAGCTTGCAGGGCATTGACGAGCAGTACTTC,CASSLQGIDEQYF
TRBJ2-3,TRBV29-1,TRBD2,few,TGCAGCGTCGAGCGGGACTACCAACACACAGATACGCAGTATTTT,CSVERDYQHTDTQYF
TRBJ2-1,TRBV7-2,TRBD2,NA,TGTGCCAGCAGCCCCCCGGGGACTAGCGGGAGCGGGGGCTACAATGAGCAGTTCTTC,CASSPPGTSGSGGYNEQFF
TRBJ2-5,TRBV4-3,TRBD1,few,TGCGCCAGCAGGCACAGGGGTTTGGAGACCCAGTACTTC,CASRHRGLETQYF
TRBJ2-5,TRBV4-3,TRBD1,few,TGCGCCAGCAGCCAAACCGACAGGGGAAGAGGAGAGACCCAGTACTTC,CASSQTDRGRGETQYF
TRBJ2-3,TRBV7-9,NA,NA,TGTGCCAGCAGCTTCAAGGGAGCTTCCACAGATACGCAGTATTTT,CASSFKGASTDTQYF
TRBJ2-5,TRBV5-1,TRBD1,few,TGCGCCAGCAGCTGGGACAGGCGGGCTGAGACCCAGTACTTC,CASSWDRRAETQYF
TRBJ2-2,TRBV18,TRBD1,NA,TGTGCCAGCTCACCAGGGGACAGATTGAACACCGGGGAGCTGTTTTTT,CASSPGDRLNTGELFF
TRBJ2-7,TRBV29-1,TRBD1,many,TGCAGCGTGACCGGGACAGAACTCTACGAGCAGTACTTC,CSVTGTELYEQYF
TRBJ2-7,TRBV20-1,TRBD1,few,TGCAGTGCTCCTCCGTCGGACAGGGCCTACGAGCAGTACTTC,CSAPPSDRAYEQYF
TRBJ1-3,TRBV20-1,TRBD1,few,TGCAGTGCTACGACAGGGTCCGGAAACACCATATATTTT,CSATTGSGNTIYF
TRBJ2-3,TRBV9,TRBD2,NA,TGTGCCAGCAGCGTAGCAGTAGCGGGGTTCACAGATACGCAGTATTTT,CASSVAVAGFTDTQYF
TRBJ2-1,TRBV19,TRBD1,many,TGTGCCAGTAGGGGGGGACAGGGTAGGGTCAATGAGCAGTTCTTC,CASRGGQGRVNEQFF
TRBJ2-3,TRBV7-2,TRBD1,many,TGTGCCAGCAGCCACAGGGCCAGGGGGCTCCTTAGCACAGATACGCAGTATTTT,CASSHRARGLLSTDTQYF
TRBJ2-1,TRBV12-3/TRBV12-4,NA,NA,TGTGCCAGCAGTTTTTCGGGAACAAGGCGCAATGAGCAGTTCTTC,CASSFSGTRRNEQFF
TRBJ2-1,TRBV29-1,NA,many,TGCAGCGTTGACGGTCAGCTTGAGCAGTTCTTC,CSVDGQLEQFF
TRBJ1-6,TRBV7-9,TRBD1,few,TGTGCCAGCAGCCGGGACAGGGGCGGTTCACCCCTCCACTTT,CASSRDRGGSPLHF
TRBJ2-7,TRBV6-5,NA,NA,TGTGCCAGCAGTCAGACTCAACCAGGGGTCTACGAGCAGTACTTC,CASSQTQPGVYEQYF
TRBJ1-2,TRBV6-5,NA,NA,TGTGCCAGCAGTTACAGTCAGGGGCCAGCCTATGGCTACACCTTC,CASSYSQGPAYGYTF
TRBJ2-3,TRBV6-2/TRBV6-3,NA,many,TGTGCCAGCAGTCTCCCTGGACCCTTGCCGCAGTATTTT,CASSLPGPLPQYF
TRBJ2-7,TRBV7-2,NA,few,TGTGCCAGCAGCTCGACGTCAGGGTTGTCCTACGAGCAGTACTTC,CASSSTSGLSYEQYF
TRBJ2-7,TRBV28,NA,many,TGTGCCAGCAGTACAGGGAAGGCCCCAGGCCTACGGGAGCAGTACTTC,CASSTGKAPGLREQYF
TRBJ2-5,TRBV30,NA,NA,TGTGCCTGGAGCCGTCAGTGGCGAGAAGAGACCCAGTACTTC,CAWSRQWREETQYF
TRBJ2-7,TRBV7-2,TRBD2,few,TGTGCCAGCAGCAAGCGACTAGCGGGCTCCTACGAGCAGTACTTC,CASSKRLAGSYEQYF
TRBJ2-3,TRBV29-1,TRBD2,NA,TGCAGCGTTGACACTCTAGCGGGAGTCCGGGATACGCAGTATTTT,CSVDTLAGVRDTQYF
TRBJ2-1,TRBV27,NA,many,TGTGCCAGCAGTTCTTTGCCGGGCTATGAGCAGTTCTTC,CASSSLPGYEQFF
TRBJ2-7,TRBV20-1,TRBD2,few,TGCAGTGCTAGTCGGGAGGAGACCTACGAGCAGTACTTC,CSASREETYEQYF
TRBJ2-5,TRBV14,NA,NA,TGTGCCAGCAGCCAAGGACTCGGCGAGACCCAGTACTTC,CASSQGLGETQYF
TRBJ2-3,TRBV5-6,NA,once,TGTGCCAGCAGCTTGGTTCGAGAGACACCAAGGGCAGATACGCAGTATTTT,CASSLVRETPRADTQYF
TRBJ2-7,TRBV6-2/TRBV6-3,TRBD2,NA,TGTGCCAGCAGAGCTAGCGGGGGCCCCGAGCAGTACTTC,CASRASGGPEQYF
TRBJ2-1,TRBV7-2,NA,few,TGTGCCAGCAGCTTAGGTAGTACTAGCAGCAATGAGCAGTTCTTC,CASSLGSTSSNEQFF
TRBJ2-1,TRBV4-3,TRBD1,NA,TGCGCCAGCAGCCAAGTAGGGGAAGGGACAGCCCTATACAATGAGCAGTTCTTC,CASSQVGEGTALYNEQFF
TRBJ2-2,TRBV5-1,TRBD2,few,TGCGCCAGCAGCTTGGCTCTAGCGGGAGGCGCCGGGGAGCTGTTTTTT,CASSLALAGGAGELFF
TRBJ1-1,TRBV7-2,TRBD1,NA,TGTGCCAGCAGCCCAGGGACAGTGAACACTGAAGCTTTCTTT,CASSPGTVNTEAFF
TRBJ1-4,TRBV7-2,TRBD1,NA,TGTGCCAGCAGCACGTCGGACAGGGTAAATGAAAAACTGTTTTTT,CASSTSDRVNEKLFF
TRBJ2-1,TRBV19,NA,many,TGTGCCAGTACAAACCCCGTTGACTACAATGAGCAGTTCTTC,CASTNPVDYNEQFF
TRBJ2-1,TRBV18,NA,few,TGTGCCAGCTCACCAGTAGGGCCTCTCAATGAGCAGTTCTTC,CASSPVGPLNEQFF
TRBJ2-1,TRBV6-2/TRBV6-3,TRBD2,NA,TGTGCCAGCAGTTACCAGGGACTAGAGGTATGGCAGTTCTTC,CASSYQGLEVWQFF
TRBJ1-1,TRBV5-8,NA,few,TGTGCCAGCAGCCCCCAAAGGGGGAGGACTGAAGCTTTCTTT,CASSPQRGRTEAFF
TRBJ2-2,TRBV7-3,NA,NA,TGTGCCAGCAGCTTATCCCATGGGGACACCGGGGAGCTGTTTTTT,CASSLSHGDTGELFF
TRBJ2-6,TRBV7-2,NA,NA,TGTGCCAGCAGCTTAGCAGGACAGCTCCCGTCTGGGGCCAACGTCCTGACTTTC,CASSLAGQLPSGANVLTF
TRBJ1-1,TRBV2,NA,NA,TGTGCCAGCAGCCGGGCCTCGCTCGGGACTGAAGCTTTCTTT,CASSRASLGTEAFF
TRBJ1-4,TRBV19,TRBD1,few,TGTGCCAGTCGCCAGGACAGGGCCGCTAATGAAAAACTGTTTTTT,CASRQDRAANEKLFF
TRBJ2-2,TRBV20-1,NA,few,TGCAGTGCCGGCGGGAACTCGAACACCGGGGAGCTGTTTTTT,CSAGGNSNTGELFF
TRBJ1-2,TRBV27,TRBD1,NA,TGTGCCAGCAGTTTCTCGGGACAGGGGTATGGCTACACCTTC,CASSFSGQGYGYTF
TRBJ1-3,TRBV11-2,NA,few,TGTGCCAGCAGCGTATCTGGAAACACCATATATTTT,CASSVSGNTIYF
TRBJ2-2,TRBV20-1,NA,many,TGCAGTGCTAGAGATCGAAGGCGCACCGGGGAGCTGTTTTTT,CSARDRRRTGELFF
TRBJ1-5,TRBV30,NA,few,TGTGCCTGGAGCTATCGTAGCAATCAGCCCCAGCATTTT,CAWSYRSNQPQHF
TRBJ1-2,TRBV20-1,NA,few,TGCAGTGCTGGGCCGACAGCAAACTATGGCTACACCTTC,CSAGPTANYGYTF
TRBJ2-3,TRBV29-1,NA,many,TGCAGCGTTGAAGAGGGGGTGGTTACGCAGTATTTT,CSVEEGVVTQYF
TRBJ2-7,TRBV9,TRBD2,NA,TGTGCCAGCAGCGTGGGCCAGCGGGACTCCTACGAGCAGTACTTC,CASSVGQRDSYEQYF
TRBJ2-5,TRBV20-1,TRBD2,NA,TGCAGTGCTACCCCGGGACTAGTGTTTGGAGAGACCCAGTACTTC,CSATPGLVFGETQYF
TRBJ2-1,TRBV19,TRBD2,NA,TGTGCCAGTAGCCTCGGACTAGCGGCGAATGAGCAGTTCTTC,CASSLGLAANEQFF